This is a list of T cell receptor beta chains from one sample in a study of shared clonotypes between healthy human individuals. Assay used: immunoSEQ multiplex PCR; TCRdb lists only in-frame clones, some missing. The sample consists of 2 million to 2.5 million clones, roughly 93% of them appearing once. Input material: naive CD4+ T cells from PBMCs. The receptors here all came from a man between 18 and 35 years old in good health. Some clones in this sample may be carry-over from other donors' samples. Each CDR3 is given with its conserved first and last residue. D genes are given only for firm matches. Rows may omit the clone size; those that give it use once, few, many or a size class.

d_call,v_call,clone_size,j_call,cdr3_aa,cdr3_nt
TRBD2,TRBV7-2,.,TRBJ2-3,CASSSRTSGTDTQYF,TGTGCCAGCAGCTCGAGGACTAGCGGGACAGATACGCAGTATTTT
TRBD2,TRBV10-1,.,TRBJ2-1,CASSSGRSNEQFF,TGCGCCAGCAGTAGCGGGAGGAGCAATGAGCAGTTCTTC
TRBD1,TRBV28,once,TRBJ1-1,CASSGGDRGYTEAFF,TGTGCCAGCAGTGGGGGGGACAGGGGATACACTGAAGCTTTCTTT
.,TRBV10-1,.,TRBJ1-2,CASVNSNYGYTF,TGCGCCAGCGTCAACAGCAACTATGGCTACACCTTC
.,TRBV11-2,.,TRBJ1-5,CASSSGGALSNQPQHF,TGTGCCAGCAGCTCTGGTGGCGCTCTTTCCAATCAGCCCCAGCATTTT
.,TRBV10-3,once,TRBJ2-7,CAISESKGAYEQYF,TGTGCCATCAGTGAGTCGAAGGGGGCCTACGAGCAGTACTTC
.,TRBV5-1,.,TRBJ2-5,CASNSLPGTQETQYF,TGCGCCAGCAATTCTCTCCCGGGAACCCAAGAGACCCAGTACTTC
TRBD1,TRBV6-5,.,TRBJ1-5,CASRLGTVGNQPQHF,TGTGCCAGCAGACTCGGGACAGTCGGCAATCAGCCCCAGCATTTT
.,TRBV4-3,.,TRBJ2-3,CASSQRATTRGTQYF,TGCGCCAGCAGCCAACGGGCTACGACTAGAGGTACGCAGTATTTT
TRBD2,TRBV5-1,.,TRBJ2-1,CASSLGPMTSGKSYNEQFF,TGCGCCAGCAGCTTGGGCCCAATGACTAGCGGGAAGTCCTACAATGAGCAGTTCTTC
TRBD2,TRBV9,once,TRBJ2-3,CASSMGLAGRSDTQYF,TGTGCCAGCAGCATGGGACTAGCGGGAAGGTCAGATACGCAGTATTTT
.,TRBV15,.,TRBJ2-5,CATSGYRETQYF,TGTGCCACCAGCGGATACAGAGAGACCCAGTACTTC
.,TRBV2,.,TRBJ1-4,CASSEPRGGKLFF,TGTGCCAGCAGTGAACCTAGGGGGGGTAAACTGTTTTTT
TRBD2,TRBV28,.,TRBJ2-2,CASSSSGRAGELFF,TGTGCCAGCAGTTCTAGCGGGAGGGCGGGGGAGCTGTTTTTT
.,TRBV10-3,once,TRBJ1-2,CAISNLGTDYGYTF,TGTGCCATCAGTAACCTAGGGACCGACTATGGCTACACCTTC
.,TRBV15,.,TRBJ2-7,CATSRGRLITYEQYF,TGTGCCACCAGCAGAGGTCGTTTAATCACCTACGAGCAGTACTTC
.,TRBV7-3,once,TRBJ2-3,CASSPTLGDFGTDTQYF,TGTGCCAGCAGCCCCACATTAGGGGACTTCGGCACAGATACGCAGTATTTT
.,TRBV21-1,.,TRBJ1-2,CASSNPSVGQPRGYTF,TGTGCCAGCAGCAATCCCTCGGTTGGACAGCCTCGTGGCTACACCTTC
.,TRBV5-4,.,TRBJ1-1,CASTRTVNTEAFF,TGTGCCAGCACCCGGACGGTGAACACTGAAGCTTTCTTT
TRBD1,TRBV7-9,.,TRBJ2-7,CASSSLGGPYEQYF,TGTGCCAGCAGCTCCCTAGGGGGCCCCTACGAGCAGTACTTC
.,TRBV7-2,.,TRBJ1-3,CASSFSGNTIYF,TGTGCCAGCAGCTTCTCTGGAAACACCATATATTTT
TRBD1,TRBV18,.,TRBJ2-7,CASSPPGQYEQYF,TGTGCCAGCTCACCACCGGGACAGTACGAGCAGTACTTC